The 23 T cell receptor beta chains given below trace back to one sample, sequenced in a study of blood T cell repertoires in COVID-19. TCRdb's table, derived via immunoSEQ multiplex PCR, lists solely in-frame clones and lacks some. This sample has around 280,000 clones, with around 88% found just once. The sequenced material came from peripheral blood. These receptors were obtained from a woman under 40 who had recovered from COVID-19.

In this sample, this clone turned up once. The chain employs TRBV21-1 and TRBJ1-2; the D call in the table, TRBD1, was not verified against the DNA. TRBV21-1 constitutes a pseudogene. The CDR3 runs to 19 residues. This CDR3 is CASSALRGQGPLANYGYTF. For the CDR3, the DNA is TGTGCCAGCAGCGCCCTCCGAGGACAGGGGCCCTTAGCTAACTATGGCTACACCTTC.

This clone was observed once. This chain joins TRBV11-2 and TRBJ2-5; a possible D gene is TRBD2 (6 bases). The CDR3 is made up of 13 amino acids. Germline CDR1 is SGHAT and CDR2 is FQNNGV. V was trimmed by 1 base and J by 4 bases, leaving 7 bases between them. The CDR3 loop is CASSLVGGETQYF. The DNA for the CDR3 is TGTGCCAGCAGCTTAGTGGGGGGAGAGACCCAGTACTTC.

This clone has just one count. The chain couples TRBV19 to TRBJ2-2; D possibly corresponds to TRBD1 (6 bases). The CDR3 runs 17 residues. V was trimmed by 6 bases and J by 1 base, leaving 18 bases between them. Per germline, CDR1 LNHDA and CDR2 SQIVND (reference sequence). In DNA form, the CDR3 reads TGTGCCAGTAGCACCGAGCATCGGACAGTGAACACCGGGGAGCTGTTTTTT. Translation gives CASSTEHRTVNTGELFF.

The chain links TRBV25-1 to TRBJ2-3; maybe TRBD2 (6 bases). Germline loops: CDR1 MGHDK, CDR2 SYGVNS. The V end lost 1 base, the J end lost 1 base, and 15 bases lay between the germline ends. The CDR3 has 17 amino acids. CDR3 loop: CASSEFSAGPRTDTQYF. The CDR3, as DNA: TGTGCCAGCAGTGAATTCTCGGCGGGACCCCGCACAGATACGCAGTATTTT.

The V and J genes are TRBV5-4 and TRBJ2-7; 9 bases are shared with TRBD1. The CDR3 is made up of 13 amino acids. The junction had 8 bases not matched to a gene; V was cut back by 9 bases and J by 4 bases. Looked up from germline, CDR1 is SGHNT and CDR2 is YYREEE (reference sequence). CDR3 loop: CATWDRDVYEQYF. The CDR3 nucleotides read TGTGCCACTTGGGACAGGGATGTTTACGAGCAGTACTTC.

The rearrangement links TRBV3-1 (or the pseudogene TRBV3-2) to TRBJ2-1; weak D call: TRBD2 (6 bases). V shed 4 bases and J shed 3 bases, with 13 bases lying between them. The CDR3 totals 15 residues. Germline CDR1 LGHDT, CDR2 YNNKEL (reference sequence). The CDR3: CASSRDSSVYNEQFF. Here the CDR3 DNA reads TGTGCCAGCAGCCGGGACTCATCCGTCTACAATGAGCAGTTCTTC.

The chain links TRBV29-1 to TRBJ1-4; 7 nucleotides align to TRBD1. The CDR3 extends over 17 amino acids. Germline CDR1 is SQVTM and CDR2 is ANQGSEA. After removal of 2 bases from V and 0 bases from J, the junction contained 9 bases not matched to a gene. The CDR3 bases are TGCAGCGTTGAATTATATACAGGGGAGGCAACTAATGAAAAACTGTTTTTT. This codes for CSVELYTGEATNEKLFF.

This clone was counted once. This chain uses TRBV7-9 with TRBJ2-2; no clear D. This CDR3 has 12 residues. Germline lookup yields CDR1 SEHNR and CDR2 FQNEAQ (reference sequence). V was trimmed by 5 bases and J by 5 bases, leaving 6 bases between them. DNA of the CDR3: TGTGCCAGCAGCCCCCAAACCGGGGAGCTGTTTTTT. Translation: CASSPQTGELFF.

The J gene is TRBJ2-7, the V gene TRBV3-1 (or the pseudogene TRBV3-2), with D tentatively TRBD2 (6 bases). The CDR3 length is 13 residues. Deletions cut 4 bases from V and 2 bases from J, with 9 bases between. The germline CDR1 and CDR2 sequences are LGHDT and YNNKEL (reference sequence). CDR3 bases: TGTGCCAGCAGCCCCGGGACTCCCTACGAGCAGTACTTC. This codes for CASSPGTPYEQYF.

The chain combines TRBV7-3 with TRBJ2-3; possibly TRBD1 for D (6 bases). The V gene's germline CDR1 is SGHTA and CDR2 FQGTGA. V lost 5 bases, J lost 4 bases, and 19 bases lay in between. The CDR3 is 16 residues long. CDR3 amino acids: CASSHGRGRGSDTQYF. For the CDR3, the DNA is TGTGCCAGCAGCCACGGCAGGGGAAGGGGGTCAGATACGCAGTATTTT.

The DNA for the CDR3 is TGTGCCAGCACTGGAGGACGGCCAGATACGCAGTATTTT. Its translation is CASTGGRPDTQYF. This chain connects TRBV2 to TRBJ2-3; D is possibly TRBD2 (5 bases). Germline V CDR1 and CDR2: SNHLY, FYNNEI. The CDR3 is 13 residues long. V lost 7 bases to trimming and J lost 4 bases, with 12 bases between them.

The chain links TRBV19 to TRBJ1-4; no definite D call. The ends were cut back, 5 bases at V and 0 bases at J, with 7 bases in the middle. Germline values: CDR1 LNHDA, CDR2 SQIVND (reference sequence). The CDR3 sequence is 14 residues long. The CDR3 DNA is TGTGCCAGTAGTTCAGGTTCAACTAATGAAAAACTGTTTTTT. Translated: CASSSGSTNEKLFF.

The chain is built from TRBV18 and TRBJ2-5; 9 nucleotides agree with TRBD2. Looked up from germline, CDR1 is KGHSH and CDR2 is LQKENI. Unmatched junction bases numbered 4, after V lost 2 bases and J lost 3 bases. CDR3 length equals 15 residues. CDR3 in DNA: TGTGCCAGCTCACCAAGCCCTAGCGGGAAAGAGACCCAGTACTTC. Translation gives CASSPSPSGKETQYF.

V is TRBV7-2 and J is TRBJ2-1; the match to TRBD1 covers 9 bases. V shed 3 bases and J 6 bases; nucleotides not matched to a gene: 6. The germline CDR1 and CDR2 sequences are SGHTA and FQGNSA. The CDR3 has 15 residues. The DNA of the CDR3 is TGTGCCAGCAGCTTCGCGGACAGGGGCGGCAATGAGCAGTTCTTC. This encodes CASSFADRGGNEQFF.

The CDR3 spells CASSGTGTGLTGELFF. CDR3 bases: TGTGCCAGCAGTGGAACCGGGACAGGCCTCACCGGGGAGCTGTTTTTT. The chain carries TRBV28 and TRBJ2-2, with 8 nucleotides matching TRBD1. The CDR3 length is 16 residues. Trimming at V came to 5 bases and at J to 4 bases, leaving 9 bases not matched to a gene. Germline values: CDR1 MDHEN, CDR2 SYDVKM.

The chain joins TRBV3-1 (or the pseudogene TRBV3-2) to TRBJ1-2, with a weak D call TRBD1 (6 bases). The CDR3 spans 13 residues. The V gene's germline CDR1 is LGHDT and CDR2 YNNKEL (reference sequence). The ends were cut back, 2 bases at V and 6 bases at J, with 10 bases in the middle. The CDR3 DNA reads TGTGCCAGCAGCCAACCCACAGGGAATGGCTACACCTTC. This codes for CASSQPTGNGYTF.

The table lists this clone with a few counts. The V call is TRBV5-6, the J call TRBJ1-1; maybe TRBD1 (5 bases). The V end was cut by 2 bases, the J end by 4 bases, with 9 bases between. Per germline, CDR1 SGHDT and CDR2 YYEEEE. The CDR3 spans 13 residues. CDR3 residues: CASSLGRATEAFF. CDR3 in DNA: TGTGCCAGCAGCTTAGGCAGGGCCACTGAAGCTTTCTTT.

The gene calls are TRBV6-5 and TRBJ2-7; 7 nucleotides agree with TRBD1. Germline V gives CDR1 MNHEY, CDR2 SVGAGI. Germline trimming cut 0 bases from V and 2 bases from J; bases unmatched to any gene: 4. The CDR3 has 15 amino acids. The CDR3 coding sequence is TGTGCCAGCAGTTACTCGGGGACAGAGCCCTACGAGCAGTACTTC. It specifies CASSYSGTEPYEQYF.

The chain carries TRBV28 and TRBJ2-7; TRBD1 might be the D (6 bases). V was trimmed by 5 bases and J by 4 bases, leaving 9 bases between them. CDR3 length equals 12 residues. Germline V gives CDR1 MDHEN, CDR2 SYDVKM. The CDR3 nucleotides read TGTGCCAGCAGTCAGAGGGGGTACGAGCAGTACTTC. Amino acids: CASSQRGYEQYF.

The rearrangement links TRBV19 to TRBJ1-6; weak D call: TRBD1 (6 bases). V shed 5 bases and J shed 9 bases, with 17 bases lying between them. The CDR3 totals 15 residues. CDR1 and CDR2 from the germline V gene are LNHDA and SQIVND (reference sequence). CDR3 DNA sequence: TGTGCCAGTAGTTCCTGGACAGCGGTGGGTTCACCCCTCCACTTT. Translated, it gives CASSSWTAVGSPLHF.

The CDR3 is CASSDLAGAGELFF. DNA of the CDR3: TGTGCCAGCAGTGATTTAGCGGGCGCCGGGGAGCTGTTTTTT. This chain connects TRBV2 to TRBJ2-2; 7 bases align to TRBD2. This CDR3 has 14 amino acids. CDR1 and CDR2 from the germline V gene are SNHLY and FYNNEI. V trimming: 3 bases; J trimming: 6 bases; junction bases outside the gene matches: 4.

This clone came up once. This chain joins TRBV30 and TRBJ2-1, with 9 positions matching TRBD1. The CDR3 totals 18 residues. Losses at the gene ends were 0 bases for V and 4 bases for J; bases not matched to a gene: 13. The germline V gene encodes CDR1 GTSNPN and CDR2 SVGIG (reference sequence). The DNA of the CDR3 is TGTGCCTGGAGTGTAACCGGGGGACCGGGACAGGGATACAATGAGCAGTTCTTC. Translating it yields CAWSVTGGPGQGYNEQFF.

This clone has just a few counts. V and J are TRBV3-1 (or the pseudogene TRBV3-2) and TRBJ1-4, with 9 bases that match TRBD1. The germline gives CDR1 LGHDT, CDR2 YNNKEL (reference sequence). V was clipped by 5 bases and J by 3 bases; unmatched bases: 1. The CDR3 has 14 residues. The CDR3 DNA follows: TGTGCCAGCAGCTGGACAGGGGCTAATGAAAAACTGTTTTTT. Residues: CASSWTGANEKLFF.